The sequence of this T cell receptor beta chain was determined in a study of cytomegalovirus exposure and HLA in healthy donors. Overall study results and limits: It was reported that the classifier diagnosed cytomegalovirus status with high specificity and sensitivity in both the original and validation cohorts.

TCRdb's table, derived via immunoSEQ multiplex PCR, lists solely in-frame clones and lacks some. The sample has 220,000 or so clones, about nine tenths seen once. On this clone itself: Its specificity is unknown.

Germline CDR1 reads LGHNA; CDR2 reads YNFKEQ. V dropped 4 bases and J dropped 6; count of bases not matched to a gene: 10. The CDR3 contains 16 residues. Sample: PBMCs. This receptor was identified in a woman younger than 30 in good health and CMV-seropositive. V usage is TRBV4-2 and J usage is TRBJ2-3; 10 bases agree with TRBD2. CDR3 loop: CASSLQTAGGRDTQYF. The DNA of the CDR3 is TGTGCCAGCAGCCTGCAAACAGCGGGAGGGCGGGATACGCAGTATTTT.